Sequencing of this T cell receptor beta chain was carried out in a study of blood T cell repertoires in COVID-19. Background on the study: Researchers got acute and convalescent COVID-19 samples from the United States, Italy and Spain. Sample material is recorded as cDNA or gDNA derived from T cells, B-cell-depleted T cells, or PBMCs.

This clone was detected only once. Per the germline V gene, CDR1 is WSHSY and CDR2 is SAAADI. Trimming took 5 bases from V and 7 from J; bases not matched to a gene: 10. The CDR3 has 15 residues. Original analysis: Estimates of nucleated cell counts were drawn from the amplification of reference gene primers. TCRdb's table, derived via immunoSEQ multiplex PCR, lists solely in-frame clones and lacks some. For V, J and clone size, that table is used; D and trimming come from the DNA. The sample lists about 260,000 clones, more than 85% occurring once. Sequencing input: peripheral blood. This chain connects TRBV10-2 to TRBJ2-7; 11 nucleotides match TRBD1. This receptor was obtained from a man aged 18 to 35 with active or convalescent COVID-19. The CDR3 DNA is TGCGCCAGCAGTCGCCCGGGACAGGGGGTTGGAGAGCAGTACTTC. It encodes CASSRPGQGVGEQYF.